A selection of T cell receptor beta chains follows, all from one sample in a study of early T cells in non-severe SARS-CoV-2 infection. In TCRdb, the 5' RACE reads were re-called with MiXCR into one record per CDR3 protein. In the table there are about 110,000 distinct CDR3 sequences, about 12% of which are singletons. The sample was whole blood. Receptors were obtained from an adult who was a healthcare worker with PCR-confirmed SARS-CoV-2 infection or an uninfected control (not recorded which). CDR3s include the opening cysteine and the closing phenylalanine or tryptophan. The D gene is left open where the match is weak. Expanded clones are given a class, and other clones once, few, many or no size at all.

j_gene,d_gene,abundance,v_gene,CDR3nt,CDR3aa
TRBJ2-3,.,few,TRBV9,TGTGCCAGCAGCGCCAGCACAGATACGCAGTATTTT,CASSASTDTQYF
TRBJ2-2,.,many,TRBV7-3,TGTGCCAGCAGCTTAAAGACGGCAGGGGTGCCCACCGGGGAGCTGTTTTTT,CASSLKTAGVPTGELFF
TRBJ2-1,TRBD2,many,TRBV29-1,TGCAGCGTTGTCGAGCGGGAGAGCTACAATGAGCAGTTCTTC,CSVVERESYNEQFF
TRBJ1-6,.,.,TRBV11-2,TGTGCCAGCAGCTCATCGGGGAGCTCCTATAATTCACCCCTCCACTTT,CASSSSGSSYNSPLHF
TRBJ2-4,TRBD1,many,TRBV6-5,TGTGCCAGCAAGGATGAGGGGGCCGGGAACATTCAGTACTTC,CASKDEGAGNIQYF
TRBJ1-2,.,few,TRBV29-1,TGCAGCGTTAATCCTGGGGGCTATGGCTACACCTTC,CSVNPGGYGYTF
TRBJ1-1,.,many,TRBV30,TGTGCCTCGACCATCATGAACACTGAAGCTTTCTTT,CASTIMNTEAFF
TRBJ2-7,TRBD2,many,TRBV4-1,TGCGCCAGCAGCCAACCTAGCGGGGGGCGCGAGCAGTACTTC,CASSQPSGGREQYF
TRBJ2-5,TRBD2,.,TRBV19,TGTGCCAGTAGCCTCACTAGACTAGCGGGGACCCAAGAGACCCAGTACTTC,CASSLTRLAGTQETQYF
TRBJ2-7,.,.,TRBV12-3/TRBV12-4,TGTGCCAGCAGTTTTGTTGTCTACGAGCAGTACTTC,CASSFVVYEQYF
TRBJ1-1,.,.,TRBV28,TGTGCCAGCAGACCCGACGGGAACACTGAAGCTTTCTTT,CASRPDGNTEAFF
TRBJ2-3,TRBD2,few,TRBV7-9,TGTGCCAGCAGCGCTAGCGGGAGAACAGATACGCAGTATTTT,CASSASGRTDTQYF
TRBJ2-2,.,few,TRBV14,TGTGCCAGCAGCTCCCGTAGTAAGAACACCGGGGAGCTGTTTTTT,CASSSRSKNTGELFF
TRBJ2-3,TRBD2,.,TRBV6-1,TGTGCCACCGACAGACTAGCGGGAGATACGCAGTATTTT,CATDRLAGDTQYF
TRBJ2-1,TRBD2,.,TRBV20-1,TGCAGTGCTCTAGGACTAGCGGGGTTACTCAATGAGCAGTTCTTC,CSALGLAGLLNEQFF
TRBJ2-1,.,.,TRBV11-3,TGTGCCAGCAGCTTAGTAGCGACCAACAATGAGCAGTTCTTC,CASSLVATNNEQFF
TRBJ2-7,TRBD1,few,TRBV13,TGTGCCAGCAGCCATAGGGACAGGGTCCACGAGCAGTACTTC,CASSHRDRVHEQYF
TRBJ2-2,TRBD1,.,TRBV5-1,TGCGCCAGCAGCTTTGACAGGGCGAACACCGGGGAGCTGTTTTTT,CASSFDRANTGELFF
TRBJ2-2,TRBD1,.,TRBV7-7,TGTGCTAGCAGCCGGGCCGGGACAGGGATATTGAACACCGGGGAGCTGTTTTTT,CASSRAGTGILNTGELFF
TRBJ2-5,.,.,TRBV2,TGTGCCAGCAGGTCTCTGGGAGCGGAGACCCAGTACTTC,CASRSLGAETQYF